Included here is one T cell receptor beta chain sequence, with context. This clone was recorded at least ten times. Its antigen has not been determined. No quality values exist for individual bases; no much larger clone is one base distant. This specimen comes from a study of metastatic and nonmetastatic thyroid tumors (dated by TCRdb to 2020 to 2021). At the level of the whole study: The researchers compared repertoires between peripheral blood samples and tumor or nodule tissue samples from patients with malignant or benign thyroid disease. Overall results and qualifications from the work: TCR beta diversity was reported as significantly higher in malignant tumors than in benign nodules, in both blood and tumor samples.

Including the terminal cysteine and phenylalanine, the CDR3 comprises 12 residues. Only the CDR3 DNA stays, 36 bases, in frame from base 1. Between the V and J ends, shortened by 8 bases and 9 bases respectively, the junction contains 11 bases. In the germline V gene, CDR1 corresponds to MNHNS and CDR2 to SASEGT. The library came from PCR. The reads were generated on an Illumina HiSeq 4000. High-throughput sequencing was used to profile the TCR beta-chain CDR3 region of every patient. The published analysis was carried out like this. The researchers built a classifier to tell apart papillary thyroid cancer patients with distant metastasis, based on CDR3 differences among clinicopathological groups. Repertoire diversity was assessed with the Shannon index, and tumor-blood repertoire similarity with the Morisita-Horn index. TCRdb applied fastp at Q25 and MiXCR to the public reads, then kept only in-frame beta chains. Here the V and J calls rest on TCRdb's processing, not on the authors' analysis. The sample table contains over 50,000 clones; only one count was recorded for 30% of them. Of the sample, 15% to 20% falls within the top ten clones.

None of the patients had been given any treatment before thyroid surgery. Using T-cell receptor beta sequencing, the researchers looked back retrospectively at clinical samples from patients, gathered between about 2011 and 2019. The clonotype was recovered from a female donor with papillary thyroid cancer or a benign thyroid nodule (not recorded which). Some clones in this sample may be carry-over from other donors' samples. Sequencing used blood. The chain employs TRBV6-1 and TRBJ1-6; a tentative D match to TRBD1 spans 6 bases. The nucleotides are TGTGCCAGCCAGGGGAGAGGTTCACCCCTCCACTTT. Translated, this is CASQGRGSPLHF.